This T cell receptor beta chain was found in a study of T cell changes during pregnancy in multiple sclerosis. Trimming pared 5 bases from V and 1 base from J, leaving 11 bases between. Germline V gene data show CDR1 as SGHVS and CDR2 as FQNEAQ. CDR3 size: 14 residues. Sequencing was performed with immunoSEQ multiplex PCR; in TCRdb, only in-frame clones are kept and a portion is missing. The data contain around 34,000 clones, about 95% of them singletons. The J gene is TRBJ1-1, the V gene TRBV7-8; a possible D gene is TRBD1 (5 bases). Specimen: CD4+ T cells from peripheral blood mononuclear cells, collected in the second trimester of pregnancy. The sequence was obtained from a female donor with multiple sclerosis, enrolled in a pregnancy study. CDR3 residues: CASSPGLTNTEAFF. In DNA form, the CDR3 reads TGTGCCAGCAGCCCGGGACTCACGAACACTGAAGCTTTCTTT.